The clone carrying this T cell receptor (beta chain) was seen ten or more times. The CDR3 runs to 15 residues. The V end was cut by 3 bases, the J end by 3 bases, with 15 bases between. The germline CDR1 and CDR2 sequences are LNHDA and SQIVND (reference sequence). The data are from a study of metastatic and nonmetastatic thyroid tumors. TCRdb re-called clones from the PCR reads using MiXCR. The data contain roughly 40,000 clones, about 19% of them singletons. Patients underwent thyroid surgery, and none had received any treatment before it. Specimen: tumor tissue. This chain joins TRBV19 and TRBJ2-7, with no clear D. The receptor was isolated from a female donor with papillary thyroid cancer or a benign thyroid nodule (not recorded which). Some clones in this sample may be carry-over from other donors' samples. CDR3 in DNA: TGTGCCAGTAGTATCATTGGGGATCCGTACTACGAGCAGTACTTC. It translates to CASSIIGDPYYEQYF.